Presented here are 20 T cell receptor beta chains from one specimen sequenced in a study of cytomegalovirus exposure and HLA in healthy donors. The PCR was carried out with 60 Vbeta primers and 13 Jbeta primers. Produced via immunoSEQ multiplex PCR; TCRdb's table is partial and in-frame only. The sample includes 90,000 or so clones, roughly four fifths of them seen just once. Sequenced input: PBMCs. These receptors came from a young man in good health and CMV-seropositive.

This chain links TRBV18 with TRBJ1-2, with D possibly TRBD1 on 6 matching bases. The CDR3 spans 15 residues. With 1 base removed from V and 4 bases from J, the gap between germline ends came to 13 bases. The germline gives CDR1 KGHSH, CDR2 LQKENI. Here the CDR3 DNA reads TGTGCCAGCTCACCACTTCACAGGGAAGGCTATGGCTACACCTTC. Amino acids: CASSPLHREGYGYTF.

The J gene is TRBJ2-7, the V gene TRBV5-1, with a possible D match to TRBD2 (6 bases). The CDR3 consists of 13 residues. Germline loops: CDR1 SGHRS, CDR2 YFSETQ. Trimming shortened V by 5 bases and J by 4 bases, and 13 bases separated the two germline ends. The CDR3 loop is CASRTGSGYEQYF. Written as DNA, the CDR3 is TGCGCCAGCAGAACCGGGAGTGGTTACGAGCAGTACTTC.

J is TRBJ1-5 and V is TRBV2, with D possibly TRBD1 on 6 matching bases. Germline V CDR1 and CDR2: SNHLY, FYNNEI. The CDR3 is 14 residues long. Trimming stripped 5 bases from V and 6 bases from J, with 14 bases between. The CDR3 DNA reads TGTGCCAGCAGTTGGGGGCCAGTATCTCAGCCCCAGCATTTT. This gives the protein CASSWGPVSQPQHF.

The chain recombines TRBV2 with TRBJ1-1; no clear D. The CDR3 has 14 residues. CDR1 SNHLY and CDR2 FYNNEI come from the germline V gene. Between the trimmed V and J ends, which lost 3 bases and 4 bases, there was a span of 12 bases. CDR3 sequence (DNA): TGTGCCAGCAGTGACGAGGCCGCCGTCACTGAAGCTTTCTTT. This codes for CASSDEAAVTEAFF.

The chain employs TRBV19 and TRBJ1-1; TRBD1 matches at 7 bases. CDR3 length: 18 residues. The trim removed 4 bases at V and 0 bases at J, leaving 14 bases unmatched. Germline assignment: CDR1 LNHDA and CDR2 SQIVND (reference sequence). The CDR3 bases are TGTGCCAGTAGTAAGCTTTTAAGGGGGCGCGACATGAACACTGAAGCTTTCTTT. It encodes CASSKLLRGRDMNTEAFF.

The V call is TRBV9, the J call TRBJ2-7; D is unclear. The germline V gene has CDR1 SGDLS and CDR2 YYNGEE. V was cut by 4 bases and J by 11 bases, with 19 bases left in between. This CDR3 contains 13 residues. CDR3: CASSHSYNRSKYF. DNA for the CDR3: TGTGCCAGCAGCCACTCCTATAATCGGTCGAAGTACTTC.

V usage is TRBV9 and J usage is TRBJ1-6, with D unclear. This CDR3 contains 13 residues. Trimming stripped 0 bases from V and 13 bases from J, with 11 bases between. Per the germline V gene, CDR1 is SGDLS and CDR2 is YYNGEE. CDR3 sequence reads: CASSVVNGAPLHF. DNA of the CDR3: TGTGCCAGCAGCGTAGTGAATGGTGCGCCCCTCCACTTT.

The chain uses TRBV27 and TRBJ2-7; TRBD2 is a possible D gene (5 bases). Germline loops: CDR1 MNHEY, CDR2 SMNVEV (reference sequence). The CDR3 is 15 amino acids. V lost 0 bases and J 7 bases, leaving 16 bases between the germline ends. The CDR3 nucleotides are TGTGCCAGCAGTTTATCTCTCCAACACACTAGGGAGCAGTACTTC. It translates to CASSLSLQHTREQYF.

The CDR3 is CASSLGQGVEKLFF. The CDR3 DNA reads TGTGCCAGCAGTCTGGGACAGGGAGTTGAAAAACTGTTTTTT. V is TRBV6-5 and J is TRBJ1-4; 9 nucleotides match TRBD1. CDR3 length equals 14 residues. Germline lookup yields CDR1 MNHEY and CDR2 SVGAGI. V was clipped by 5 bases and J by 7 bases; unmatched bases: 5.

This clone was recorded only once. This chain uses TRBV28 with TRBJ1-1; 7 bases line up with TRBD1. Germline CDR1 is MDHEN and CDR2 is SYDVKM. With V trimmed by 3 bases and J by 4 bases, 5 bases remained unmatched. This CDR3 is 14 amino acids long. CDR3 sequence: CASSLGQTSTEAFF. CDR3 bases: TGTGCCAGCAGTTTGGGACAGACTAGCACTGAAGCTTTCTTT.

This chain links TRBV5-5 with TRBJ2-7, with a possible D match to TRBD2 (6 bases). Between the trimmed V and J ends, which lost 1 base and 6 bases, there was a span of 14 bases. Germline V gene sequence: CDR1 SGHKS, CDR2 YYEKEE (reference sequence). This CDR3 contains 14 residues. The CDR3 sequence: CASSLWGTPGEQYF. Here the CDR3 DNA reads TGTGCCAGCAGCTTGTGGGGGACTCCGGGCGAGCAGTACTTC.

The genes are TRBV5-6 and TRBJ2-1; no definite D call. Germline V gene data show CDR1 as SGHDT and CDR2 as YYEEEE. The germline V and J ends were trimmed by 0 bases and 0 bases, with 7 bases remaining between them. The CDR3 consists of 15 residues. CDR3 DNA: TGTGCCAGCAGCTTGGGCACTAACTCCTACAATGAGCAGTTCTTC. This codes for CASSLGTNSYNEQFF.

This clone was observed a few times. The chain carries TRBV4-3 and TRBJ1-5; 9 bases fit TRBD1. Germline-derived CDR1 and CDR2 are LGHNA and YSLEER. With 3 bases clipped from V and 4 bases from J, the junction kept 1 base outside the gene matches. This CDR3 region has 14 residues. The CDR3 region has the DNA TGCGCCAGCAGCCACGACAGGGGGAATCAGCCCCAGCATTTT. Its translation is CASSHDRGNQPQHF.

The chain couples TRBV6-1 to TRBJ2-7; D ambiguous. The V end was cut by 7 bases, the J end by 0 bases, with 16 bases between. The length of the CDR3 is 15 residues. Germline V lookup: CDR1 MNHNS, CDR2 SASEGT. The CDR3 protein is CASIKNGWSSYEQYF. The CDR3 DNA reads as TGTGCCAGCATCAAAAACGGGTGGAGCTCCTACGAGCAGTACTTC.

CDR3 sequence: CASSFRQVFWDEQFF. The DNA for the CDR3 is TGCGCCAGCAGCTTCCGACAGGTATTTTGGGATGAGCAGTTCTTC. The V call is TRBV5-1, the J call TRBJ2-1; TRBD1 is a possible D gene (6 bases). V lost 2 bases and J 8 bases, leaving 17 bases between the germline ends. Germline CDR1 and CDR2: SGHRS and YFSETQ. The CDR3 runs 15 residues. Full variable domain (missing parts from reference TRBV5-1 and TRBJ2-1): KAGVTQTPRYLIKTRGQQVTLSCSPISGHRSVSWYQQTPGQGLQFLFEYFSETQRNKGNFPGRFSGRQFSNSRSEMNVSTLELGDSALYLCASSFRQVFWDEQFFGPGTRLTVL.

Only a few counts were recorded for this clone. The chain couples TRBV25-1 to TRBJ1-4; 9 bases agree with TRBD1. This CDR3 comprises 18 residues. V was pared by 3 bases and J by 8 bases, with 16 bases of the junction left unmatched. Per the germline V gene, CDR1 is MGHDK and CDR2 is SYGVNS. Here the CDR3 DNA reads TGTGCCAGCAGTGATTTTGGGACAGGGCGGTCGGCCGGGGAAAAACTGTTTTTT. Amino acids: CASSDFGTGRSAGEKLFF.

This chain uses TRBV11-1 with TRBJ1-3; TRBD1 agrees at 12 bases. Germline-derived CDR1 and CDR2 are SGHAT and FQDESV (reference sequence). The CDR3 totals 16 residues. Trimming cost V 5 bases and J 2 bases; bases outside gene matches: 4. CDR3 amino acids: CASSAGTGGAGNTIYF. CDR3 DNA: TGTGCCAGCAGCGCCGGGACAGGGGGCGCTGGAAACACCATATATTTT.

The genes are TRBV5-1 and TRBJ1-1; a weak D match, TRBD1 (5 bases). Trimming removed 0 bases at V and 4 bases at J, with 10 bases between. Germline V lookup: CDR1 SGHRS, CDR2 YFSETQ. The CDR3 runs 14 residues. CDR3 nucleotides: TGCGCCAGCAGCTTGGCAGGGTCTCCCACTGAAGCTTTCTTT. Protein sequence: CASSLAGSPTEAFF.

The chain recombines TRBV2 with TRBJ2-3, with D hard to call. The CDR3 runs to 14 residues. Germline V lookup: CDR1 SNHLY, CDR2 FYNNEI. V was pared by 4 bases and J by 0 bases, with 8 bases between. The CDR3, as DNA: TGTGCCAGCAGTGGTCCGTCTAGCACAGATACGCAGTATTTT. It codes for CASSGPSSTDTQYF.

This chain links TRBV11-2 with TRBJ1-6; no reliable D call. Germline CDR1 is SGHAT and CDR2 is FQNNGV. This CDR3 has 12 residues. V lost 3 bases, J lost 5 bases, and 2 bases lay in between. The CDR3 coding sequence is TGTGCCAGCAGCTTCGATAATTCACCCCTCCACTTT. Translated, it gives CASSFDNSPLHF.